Listed below are T cell receptor beta chains from one sample, sequenced in a study of blood T cell repertoires in COVID-19. The repertoire was sequenced with immunoSEQ multiplex PCR; TCRdb's copy has only in-frame clones and lacks some. The table lists 260,000 or so clones, 85% of them singletons, with about 2.5% in the top ten. What was sequenced was PBMCs or T cells enriched from blood (not recorded which). The receptors stem from a woman between 45 and 65 years old who had recovered from COVID-19. Both conserved end residues are part of each CDR3. The D gene is left open where the match is weak. Clone sizes are given selectively: once, few, many, or a class where the clone is expanded.

v_call	clone_size	d_call	j_call	cdr3_aa	cdr3_nt
TRBV9	.	TRBD2	TRBJ2-1	CASSSLGAGGNEQFF	TGTGCCAGCAGCAGTCTAGGAGCGGGGGGTAATGAGCAGTTCTTC
TRBV5-4	.	TRBD2	TRBJ2-3	CASSSLGGGPDTQYF	TGTGCCAGCAGCTCTCTCGGCGGGGGACCAGATACGCAGTATTTT
TRBV6-5	.	.	TRBJ2-7	CASSRGGSYEQYF	TGTGCCAGCAGTCGCGGAGGGAGCTACGAGCAGTACTTC
TRBV30	.	.	TRBJ1-4	CAWSEGLNEKLFF	TGTGCCTGGAGCGAGGGTTTAAATGAAAAACTGTTTTTT
TRBV7-2	.	.	TRBJ1-3	CASSLVGGSAGNTIYF	TGTGCCAGCAGCTTAGTAGGAGGGTCCGCTGGAAACACCATATATTTT
TRBV7-2	.	TRBD2	TRBJ2-3	CASSLSAGVRGTDTQYF	TGTGCCAGCAGCTTATCAGCGGGAGTGCGGGGGACAGATACGCAGTATTTT
TRBV5-1	.	TRBD1	TRBJ2-1	CASRLGQGAYNEQFF	TGCGCCAGCAGATTGGGACAGGGAGCCTACAATGAGCAGTTCTTC
TRBV3-1/TRBV3-2	.	.	TRBJ2-1	CASSQKKGGAGLYNEQFF	TGTGCCAGCAGCCAGAAGAAAGGGGGAGCGGGATTATACAATGAGCAGTTCTTC
TRBV28	few	.	TRBJ1-4	CASSWYTSTNEKLFF	TGTGCCAGCAGTTGGTATACTTCAACTAATGAAAAACTGTTTTTT
TRBV4-1	few	.	TRBJ1-5	CASSQGGYGLLGNQPQHF	TGCGCCAGCAGCCAAGGAGGTTACGGACTCCTCGGAAATCAGCCCCAGCATTTT
TRBV10-3	once	.	TRBJ2-5	CAISYGGETQYF	TGTGCCATCAGCTACGGAGGGGAGACCCAGTACTTC
TRBV12-5	.	TRBD1	TRBJ1-2	CASGPGTGGHGYTF	TGTGCTAGTGGTCCTGGGACAGGGGGCCATGGCTACACCTTC
TRBV7-6	.	TRBD1	TRBJ1-5	CASSLGQGASQPQHF	TGTGCCAGCAGCTTAGGACAGGGGGCTTCTCAGCCCCAGCATTTT
TRBV19	.	TRBD2	TRBJ2-1	CASSVQVPGLAGGHEQFF	TGTGCCAGTAGTGTCCAAGTGCCGGGACTAGCGGGAGGGCATGAGCAGTTCTTC
TRBV5-4	.	TRBD1	TRBJ2-7	CASSLPGTGVYEQYF	TGTGCCAGCAGCTTACCCGGGACAGGGGTCTACGAGCAGTACTTC
TRBV19	.	.	TRBJ2-5	CASSKVSGAATETQYF	TGTGCCAGTAGTAAAGTCAGTGGGGCAGCGACAGAGACCCAGTACTTC
TRBV15	.	.	TRBJ2-1	CATSNQRMDEQFF	TGTGCCACCAGCAATCAGAGGATGGATGAGCAGTTCTTC
TRBV10-1	.	TRBD2	TRBJ2-5	CASSESLAGERETQYF	TGCGCCAGCAGTGAGTCCCTAGCGGGAGAGAGAGAGACCCAGTACTTC
TRBV5-6	.	.	TRBJ2-3	CASSLDQGGGTDTQYF	TGTGCCAGCAGCTTGGACCAAGGCGGGGGCACAGATACGCAGTATTTT
TRBV19	.	.	TRBJ1-3	CASMSSGNTIYF	TGTGCCAGTATGAGCTCTGGAAACACCATATATTTT
TRBV9	few	TRBD2	TRBJ2-7	CASSVGTSGSMGEQYF	TGTGCCAGCAGCGTAGGGACTAGCGGGAGCATGGGCGAGCAGTACTTC
TRBV3-1/TRBV3-2	.	.	TRBJ2-2	CASSQTGTGELFF	TGTGCCAGCAGCCAGACAGGCACCGGGGAGCTGTTTTTT